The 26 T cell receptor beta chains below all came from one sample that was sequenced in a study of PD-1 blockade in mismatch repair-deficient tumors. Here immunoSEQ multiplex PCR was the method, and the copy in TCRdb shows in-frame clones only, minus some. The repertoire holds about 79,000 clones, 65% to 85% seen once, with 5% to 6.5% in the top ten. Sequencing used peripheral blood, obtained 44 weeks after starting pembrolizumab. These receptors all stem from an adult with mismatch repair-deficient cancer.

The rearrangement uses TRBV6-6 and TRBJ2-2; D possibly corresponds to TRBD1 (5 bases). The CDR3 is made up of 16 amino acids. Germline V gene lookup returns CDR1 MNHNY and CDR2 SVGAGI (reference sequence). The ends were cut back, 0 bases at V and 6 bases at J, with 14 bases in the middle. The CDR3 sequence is CASSYSQGFPPGELFF. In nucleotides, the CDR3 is TGTGCCAGCAGTTACTCCCAGGGTTTCCCCCCCGGGGAGCTGTTTTTT.

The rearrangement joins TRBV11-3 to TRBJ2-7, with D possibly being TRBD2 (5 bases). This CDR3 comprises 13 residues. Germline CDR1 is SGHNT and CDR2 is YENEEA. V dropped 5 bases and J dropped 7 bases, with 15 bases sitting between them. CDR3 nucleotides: TGTGCCAGCAGCCTAGCACCCCTACGGGAGCAGTACTTC. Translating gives CASSLAPLREQYF.

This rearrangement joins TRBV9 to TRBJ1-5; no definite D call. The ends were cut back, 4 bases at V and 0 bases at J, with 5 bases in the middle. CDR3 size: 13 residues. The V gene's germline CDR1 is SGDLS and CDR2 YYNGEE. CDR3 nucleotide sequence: TGTGCCAGCAGCATAGATAGCAATCAGCCCCAGCATTTT. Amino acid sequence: CASSIDSNQPQHF.

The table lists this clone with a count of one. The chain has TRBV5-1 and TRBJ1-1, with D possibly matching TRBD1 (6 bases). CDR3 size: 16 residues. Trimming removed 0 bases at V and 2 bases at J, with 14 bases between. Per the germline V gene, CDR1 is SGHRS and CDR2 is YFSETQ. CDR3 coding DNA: TGCGCCAGCAGCTTGGGAGACGGGGGGCTCAACACTGAAGCTTTCTTT. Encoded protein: CASSLGDGGLNTEAFF.

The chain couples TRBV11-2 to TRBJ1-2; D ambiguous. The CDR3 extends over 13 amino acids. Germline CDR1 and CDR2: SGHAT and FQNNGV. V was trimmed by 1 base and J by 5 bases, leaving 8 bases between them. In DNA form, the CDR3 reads TGTGCCAGCAGCTTAGGGCCAGGTTATGGCTACACCTTC. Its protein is CASSLGPGYGYTF.

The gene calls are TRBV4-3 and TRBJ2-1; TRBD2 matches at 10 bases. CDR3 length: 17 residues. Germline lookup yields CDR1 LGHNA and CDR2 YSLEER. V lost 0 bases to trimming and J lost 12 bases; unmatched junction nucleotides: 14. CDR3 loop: CASSQEGSGRANELQFF. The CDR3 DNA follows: TGCGCCAGCAGCCAAGAAGGAAGCGGGAGGGCCAATGAGTTGCAGTTCTTC.

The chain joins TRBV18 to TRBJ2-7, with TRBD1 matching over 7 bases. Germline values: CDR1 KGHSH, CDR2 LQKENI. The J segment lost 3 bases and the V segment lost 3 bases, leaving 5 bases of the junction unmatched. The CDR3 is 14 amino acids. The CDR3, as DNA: TGTGCCAGCTCACCGAGACAGGGATACTACGAGCAGTACTTC. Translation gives CASSPRQGYYEQYF.

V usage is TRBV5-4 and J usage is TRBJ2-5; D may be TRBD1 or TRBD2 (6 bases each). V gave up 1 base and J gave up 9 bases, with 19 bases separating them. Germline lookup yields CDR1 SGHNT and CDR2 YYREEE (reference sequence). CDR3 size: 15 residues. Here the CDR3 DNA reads TGTGCCAGCAGCTTGAGGGGGGCCCCCGGGGCGGCCCAGTACTTC. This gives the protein CASSLRGAPGAAQYF.

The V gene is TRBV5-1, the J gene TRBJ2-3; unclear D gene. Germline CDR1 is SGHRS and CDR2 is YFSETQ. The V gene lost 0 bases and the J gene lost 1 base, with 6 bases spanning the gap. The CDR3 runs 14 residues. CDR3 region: CASSLVSRTDTQYF. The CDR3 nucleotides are TGCGCCAGCAGCTTGGTATCCCGCACAGATACGCAGTATTTT.

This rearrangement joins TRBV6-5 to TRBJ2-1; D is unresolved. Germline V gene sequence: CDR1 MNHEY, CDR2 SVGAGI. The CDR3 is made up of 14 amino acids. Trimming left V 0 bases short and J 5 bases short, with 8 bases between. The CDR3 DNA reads TGTGCCAGCAGTTACTCGGGCGGCGACAATGAGCAGTTCTTC. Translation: CASSYSGGDNEQFF.

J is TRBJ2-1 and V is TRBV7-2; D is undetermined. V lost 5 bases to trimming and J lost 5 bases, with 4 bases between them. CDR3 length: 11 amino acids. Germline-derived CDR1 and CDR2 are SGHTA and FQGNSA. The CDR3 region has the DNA TGTGCCAGCAGCCAACACAATGAGCAGTTCTTC. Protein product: CASSQHNEQFF.

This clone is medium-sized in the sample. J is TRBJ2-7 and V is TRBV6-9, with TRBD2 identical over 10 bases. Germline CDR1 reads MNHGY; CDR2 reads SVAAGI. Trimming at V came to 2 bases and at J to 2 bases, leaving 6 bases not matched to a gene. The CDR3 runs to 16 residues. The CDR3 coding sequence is TGTGCCAGCAGTTATCTTGGCACTAGCGGGACCTACGAGCAGTACTTC. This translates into CASSYLGTSGTYEQYF.

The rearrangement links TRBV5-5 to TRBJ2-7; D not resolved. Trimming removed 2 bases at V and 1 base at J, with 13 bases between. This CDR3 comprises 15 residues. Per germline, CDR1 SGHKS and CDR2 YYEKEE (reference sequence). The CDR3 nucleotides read TGTGCCAGCAGCTTCGAAGGCCTCCGTTCCTACGAGCAGTACTTC. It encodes CASSFEGLRSYEQYF.

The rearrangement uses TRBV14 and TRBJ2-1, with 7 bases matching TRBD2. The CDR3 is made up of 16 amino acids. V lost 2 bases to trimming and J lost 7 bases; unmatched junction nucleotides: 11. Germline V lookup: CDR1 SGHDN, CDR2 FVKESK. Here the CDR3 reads CASSQSSSGRRNEQFF. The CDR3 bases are TGTGCCAGCAGCCAAAGCTCTAGCGGCCGTAGGAATGAGCAGTTCTTC.

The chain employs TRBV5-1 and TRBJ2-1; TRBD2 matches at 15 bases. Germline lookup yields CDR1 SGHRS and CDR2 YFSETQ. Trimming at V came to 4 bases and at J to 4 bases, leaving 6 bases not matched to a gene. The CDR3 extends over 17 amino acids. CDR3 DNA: TGCGCCAGCAGCCTAGGGACTAGCGGGAGGACGTACAATGAGCAGTTCTTC. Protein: CASSLGTSGRTYNEQFF. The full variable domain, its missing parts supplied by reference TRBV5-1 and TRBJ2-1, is KAGVTQTPRYLIKTRGQQVTLSCSPISGHRSVSWYQQTPGQGLQFLFEYFSETQRNKGNFPGRFSGRQFSNSRSEMNVSTLELGDSALYLCASSLGTSGRTYNEQFFGPGTRLTVL.

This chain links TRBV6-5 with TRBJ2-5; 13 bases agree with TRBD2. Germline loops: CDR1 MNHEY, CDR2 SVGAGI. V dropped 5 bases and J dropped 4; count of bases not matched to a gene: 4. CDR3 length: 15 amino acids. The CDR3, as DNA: TGTGCCAGCAGTACTACTAGCGGGAGGGTAGAGACCCAGTACTTC. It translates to CASSTTSGRVETQYF.

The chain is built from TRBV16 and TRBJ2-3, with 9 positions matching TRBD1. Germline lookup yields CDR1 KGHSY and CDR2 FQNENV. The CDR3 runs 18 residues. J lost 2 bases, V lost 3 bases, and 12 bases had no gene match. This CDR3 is CASSHRDRESPDTDTQYF. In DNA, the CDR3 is TGTGCCAGCAGCCACCGGGACAGGGAAAGTCCAGACACAGATACGCAGTATTTT.

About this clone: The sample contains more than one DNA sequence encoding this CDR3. In DNA, the CDR3 is TGCGCCAGCAGCTTGGCTGGGGGCGGGGAGACCCAGTACTTC. Encoded protein: CASSLAGGGETQYF. The chain carries TRBV5-1 and TRBJ2-5, with D tentatively TRBD1 (6 bases). The CDR3 totals 14 residues. Germline V gives CDR1 SGHRS, CDR2 YFSETQ. V gave up 0 bases and J gave up 5 bases, with 11 bases separating them.

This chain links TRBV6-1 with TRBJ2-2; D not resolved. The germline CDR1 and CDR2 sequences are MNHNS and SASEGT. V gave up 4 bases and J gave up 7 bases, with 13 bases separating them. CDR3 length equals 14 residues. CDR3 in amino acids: CASSAVGKFGELFF. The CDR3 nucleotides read TGTGCCAGCAGTGCGGTTGGGAAATTCGGGGAGCTGTTTTTT.

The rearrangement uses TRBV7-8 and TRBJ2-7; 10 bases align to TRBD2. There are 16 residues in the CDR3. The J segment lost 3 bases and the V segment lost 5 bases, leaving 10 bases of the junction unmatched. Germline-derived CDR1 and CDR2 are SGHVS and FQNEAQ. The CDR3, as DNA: TGTGCCAGCAGCATTACCGCGGGACTAGCGTTCTACGAGCAGTACTTC. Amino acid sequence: CASSITAGLAFYEQYF.

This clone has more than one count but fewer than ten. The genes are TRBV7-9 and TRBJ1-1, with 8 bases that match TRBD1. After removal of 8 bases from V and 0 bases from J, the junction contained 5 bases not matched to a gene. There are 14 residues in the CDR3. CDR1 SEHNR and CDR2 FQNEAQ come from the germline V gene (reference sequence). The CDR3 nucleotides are TGTGCCAGCCGGACAGGGTCGGTGAACACTGAAGCTTTCTTT. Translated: CASRTGSVNTEAFF.

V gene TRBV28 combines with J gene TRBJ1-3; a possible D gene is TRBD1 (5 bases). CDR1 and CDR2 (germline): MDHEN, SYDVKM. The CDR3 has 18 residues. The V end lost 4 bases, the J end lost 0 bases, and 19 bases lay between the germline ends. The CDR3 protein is CASSSLLNDSPSGNTIYF. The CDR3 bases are TGTGCCAGCAGTTCCCTACTGAACGACAGCCCCTCTGGAAACACCATATATTTT. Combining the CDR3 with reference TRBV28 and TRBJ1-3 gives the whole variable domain DVKVTQSSRYLVKRTGEKVFLECVQDMDHENMFWYRQDPGLGLRLIYFSYDVKMKEKGDIPEGYSVSREKKERFSLILESASTNQTSMYLCASSSLLNDSPSGNTIYFGEGSWLTVV.

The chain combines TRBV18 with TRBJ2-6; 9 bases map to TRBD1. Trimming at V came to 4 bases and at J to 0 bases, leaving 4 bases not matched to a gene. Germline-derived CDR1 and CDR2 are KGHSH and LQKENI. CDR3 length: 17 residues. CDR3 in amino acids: CASSLGQGPSGANVLTF. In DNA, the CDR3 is TGTGCCAGCTCACTGGGACAGGGACCCTCTGGGGCCAACGTCCTGACTTTC.

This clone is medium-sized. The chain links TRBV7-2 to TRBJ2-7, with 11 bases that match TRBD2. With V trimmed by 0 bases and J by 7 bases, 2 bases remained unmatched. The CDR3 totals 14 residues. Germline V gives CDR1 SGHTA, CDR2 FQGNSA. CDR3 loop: CASSLASGRGEQYF. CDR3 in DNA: TGTGCCAGCAGCTTAGCTAGCGGGAGGGGAGAGCAGTACTTC.

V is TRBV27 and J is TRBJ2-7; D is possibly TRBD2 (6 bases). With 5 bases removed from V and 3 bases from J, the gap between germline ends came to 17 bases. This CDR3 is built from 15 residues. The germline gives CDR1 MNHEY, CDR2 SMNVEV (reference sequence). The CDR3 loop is CASSIGSGQHYEQYF. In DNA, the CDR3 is TGTGCCAGCAGTATAGGGAGCGGGCAACACTACGAGCAGTACTTC.

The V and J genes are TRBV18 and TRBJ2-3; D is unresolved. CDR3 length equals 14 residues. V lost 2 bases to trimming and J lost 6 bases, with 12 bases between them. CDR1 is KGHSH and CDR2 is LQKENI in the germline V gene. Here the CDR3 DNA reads TGTGCCAGCTCACCAAGACCGGTCGGCGATACGCAGTATTTT. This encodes CASSPRPVGDTQYF.